This T cell receptor (beta chain) derives from a study of blood T cell repertoires in COVID-19. Study background: Samples came from the United States, Italy and Spain, spanning acute and convalescent COVID-19.

Participants were placed into cohorts based on the clinical history they reported. Generated by immunoSEQ multiplex PCR, the TCRdb table keeps only in-frame clones and is missing some. The sample lists approximately 490,000 clones; around nine tenths were seen once. The CDR3 spans 15 residues. Deletions cut 0 bases from V and 4 bases from J, with 9 bases between. Germline V gene data show CDR1 as SNHLY and CDR2 as FYNNEI. V usage is TRBV2 and J usage is TRBJ1-4; D gene ambiguous. This clonotype was obtained from a woman aged 60 to 75 who had recovered from COVID-19. Sequencing was done on a sample of PBMCs or T cells enriched from blood (not recorded which). The CDR3 is CASSEARPINEKLFF. CDR3 nucleotides: TGTGCCAGCAGTGAAGCGCGGCCGATTAATGAAAAACTGTTTTTT.